This TCR beta chain was documented in a study of T cell responses to AZD1222 COVID-19 vaccine. Notes on the study in general: Seropositive status at baseline applied to only 6 or 7 AZD1222 recipients. After the peak T cell response, and only then, were repertoires sampled.

Using immunoSEQ multiplex PCR, the repertoire was profiled, and TCRdb retains in-frame clones only, with some absent. The table has about 86,000 clones, more than 75% seen once. To note about this clone: Its specificity is not known.

From germline, CDR1 is KGHDR and CDR2 SFDVKD. This CDR3 comprises 12 residues. V lost 2 bases to trimming and J lost 3 bases, with 3 bases between them. This TCR was recovered from an adult in good health. The source material was peripheral blood, sampled on day 0 of AZD1222 vaccination. This rearrangement joins TRBV24-1 to TRBJ1-2; D ambiguous. The CDR3, as DNA: TGTGCCACCAGTGATTGGTACTATGGCTACACCTTC. Protein: CATSDWYYGYTF.